This T cell receptor beta chain was found in a study of blood T cell repertoires in COVID-19. The CDR3 is 18 residues long. Germline loops: CDR1 MGHRA, CDR2 YSYEKL. The junction had 13 bases not matched to a gene; V was cut back by 1 base and J by 6 bases. Participants came from some 23 US areas, aged about 18 to 100 years. Cohort placement rested on clinical history that participants reported themselves. This table comes from immunoSEQ multiplex PCR, and its TCRdb copy is limited to in-frame clones, with some not included. The repertoire includes 150,000 or so clones, almost 80% of them detected once, and over 2.5% sits in the top ten.

V and J are TRBV4-1 and TRBJ2-2, with TRBD2 matching over 8 bases. This clonotype originated in a woman between 50 and 59 years old who had recovered from COVID-19. The sample consisted of PBMCs or T cells enriched from blood (not recorded which). CDR3 region: CASSQVGGGISLAGELFF. CDR3 DNA: TGCGCCAGCAGCCAAGTAGGCGGGGGGATTTCGTTGGCCGGGGAGCTGTTTTTT.